The next 29 T cell receptor beta chains were all read from a single sample in a study of blood T cell repertoires in COVID-19. Produced via immunoSEQ multiplex PCR; TCRdb's table is partial and in-frame only. The repertoire holds about 140,000 clones, with roughly 79% as singletons. The sequenced sample was peripheral blood. Source of these receptors: a human donor in a cohort sampled during active COVID-19.

With regard to this clone: The sample holds other DNA sequences that translate to the same CDR3. J is TRBJ2-7 and V is TRBV18, with 7 bases that match TRBD1. The V segment lost 1 base and the J segment 6 bases; nucleotides outside the gene matches: 0. The CDR3 length is 12 residues. CDR1 is KGHSH and CDR2 is LQKENI in the germline V gene. The CDR3 loop reads CASSPRDSEQYF. The CDR3 DNA reads as TGTGCCAGCTCACCACGGGACAGCGAGCAGTACTTC.

The J gene is TRBJ2-7, the V gene TRBV7-6; TRBD2 is a possible D gene (5 bases). Trimming removed 0 bases from V and 3 bases from J, with 12 bases in between. This CDR3 is built from 15 residues. Germline V gene sequence: CDR1 SGHVS, CDR2 FNYEAQ. The CDR3 sequence: CASSLAGSGFYEQYF. In DNA form, the CDR3 reads TGTGCCAGCAGCTTAGCCGGCTCGGGATTCTACGAGCAGTACTTC.

The V and J genes are TRBV6-7 and TRBJ2-5; 9 bases agree with TRBD2. TRBV6-7 has ORF status, its function being uncertain. This CDR3 is built from 15 residues. Unmatched junction bases numbered 11, after V lost 7 bases and J lost 5 bases. CDR3: CASNGLAGEFETQYF. The CDR3 bases are TGTGCCAGCAACGGATTAGCGGGAGAGTTCGAGACCCAGTACTTC.

J is TRBJ2-7 and V is TRBV6-5; TRBD1 is a possible D gene (6 bases). CDR3 length equals 12 residues. V was clipped by 6 bases and J by 7 bases, with 13 bases between them. From germline, CDR1 is MNHEY and CDR2 SVGAGI. The CDR3 protein is CASRRDNWEQYF. CDR3 nucleotide sequence: TGTGCCAGCAGGAGGGACAACTGGGAGCAGTACTTC.

V gene TRBV18 combines with J gene TRBJ2-3, with D maybe TRBD1 (7 bases). Per germline, CDR1 KGHSH and CDR2 LQKENI. V was shortened by 2 bases and J by 4 bases, with 19 bases between the two germline ends. The CDR3 extends over 17 amino acids. The CDR3 DNA follows: TGTGCCAGCTCACCAAGTATGGCAGGGGGAGGCGCAGATACGCAGTATTTT. As protein: CASSPSMAGGGADTQYF.

This chain links TRBV24-1 with TRBJ1-2, with a tentative D call TRBD1 (5 bases). Looked up from germline, CDR1 is KGHDR and CDR2 is SFDVKD. Deletions cut 4 bases from V and 6 bases from J, with 14 bases between. CDR3 length equals 14 residues. The CDR3 loop reads CATSDLDTWHGYTF. CDR3 nucleotide sequence: TGTGCCACCAGTGACCTGGACACATGGCATGGCTACACCTTC.

The V call is TRBV7-2, the J call TRBJ2-7; 8 nucleotides agree with TRBD1. Trimming at V came to 1 base and at J to 4 bases, leaving 9 bases not matched to a gene. Germline V lookup: CDR1 SGHTA, CDR2 FQGNSA. This CDR3 contains 16 residues. This CDR3 is CASSLVGTGVGYEQYF. Here the CDR3 DNA reads TGTGCCAGCAGCTTAGTGGGGACAGGTGTAGGGTACGAGCAGTACTTC.

The CDR3 region is CASSFTQKIRDSYEQYF. DNA for the CDR3: TGTGCCAGCAGCTTTACCCAAAAGATCCGGGACAGCTACGAGCAGTACTTC. The V and J genes are TRBV5-4 and TRBJ2-7; the match to TRBD1 covers 7 bases. V lost 2 bases and J lost 3; bases outside the gene matches: 14. This CDR3 region has 17 residues. CDR1 is SGHNT and CDR2 is YYREEE in the germline V gene (reference sequence).

The gene calls are TRBV6-5 and TRBJ2-7, with 7 nucleotides matching TRBD1. With 5 bases clipped from V and 0 bases from J, the junction kept 4 bases outside the gene matches. The germline V gene has CDR1 MNHEY and CDR2 SVGAGI. The CDR3 sequence is 14 residues long. CDR3 nucleotides: TGTGCCAGCAGTCCAGGGGGATTCTCCTACGAGCAGTACTTC. It is translated as CASSPGGFSYEQYF.

This clone has a count of ten or more. CDR3 nucleotide sequence: TGTGCCAGCAGCCTTAGGGACAGTCATTACGAGCAGTACTTC. Translation: CASSLRDSHYEQYF. The chain joins TRBV7-9 to TRBJ2-7; 7 positions match TRBD1. Germline lookup yields CDR1 SEHNR and CDR2 FQNEAQ (reference sequence). J gave up 4 bases and V 5 bases, and 8 bases lay outside the gene matches. CDR3 length: 14 residues.

The rearrangement joins TRBV4-1 to TRBJ2-7; D gene unclear. Germline assignment: CDR1 MGHRA and CDR2 YSYEKL. The CDR3 loop spans 14 amino acids. V lost 1 base and J lost 12, with 19 bases in between. Written as DNA, the CDR3 is TGCGCCAGCAGCCAAGGAGGAGACCTCCTAAGTACGTACTTC. Its translation: CASSQGGDLLSTYF.

The rearrangement joins TRBV19 to TRBJ2-1; TRBD2 agrees at 10 bases. The CDR3 length is 15 residues. Germline trimming cut 6 bases from V and 5 bases from J; bases unmatched to any gene: 7. CDR1 LNHDA and CDR2 SQIVND come from the germline V gene (reference sequence). CDR3 coding DNA: TGTGCCAGTAGAGACCCTAGCGGGGGTAACAATGAGCAGTTCTTC. Protein sequence: CASRDPSGGNNEQFF. Looking up the rest from reference TRBV19 and TRBJ2-1 gives the full variable domain: DGGITQSPKYLFRKEGQNVTLSCEQNLNHDAMYWYRQDPGQGLRLIYYSQIVNDFQKGDIAEGYSVSREKKESFPLTVTSAQKNPTAFYLCASRDPSGGNNEQFFGPGTRLTVL.

This sequence joins TRBV4-1 and TRBJ2-1; TRBD2 matches at 7 bases. The ends lost 4 bases at V and 3 bases at J; junction bases unmatched: 15. The CDR3 spans 18 residues. Germline lookup yields CDR1 MGHRA and CDR2 YSYEKL. The CDR3 sequence: CASSLQDVAGALYNEQFF. The CDR3 bases are TGCGCCAGCAGCCTACAAGATGTGGCGGGAGCTCTCTACAATGAGCAGTTCTTC.

There are a few counts of this clone. This chain connects TRBV7-9 to TRBJ1-1; D gene uncertain. Germline values: CDR1 SEHNR, CDR2 FQNEAQ (reference sequence). The V and J ends lost 5 bases and 7 bases respectively, with 14 bases between them. This CDR3 has 13 amino acids. CDR3 protein: CASSLHLGDEAFF. CDR3 in DNA: TGTGCCAGCAGCCTTCATCTGGGCGATGAAGCTTTCTTT.

The chain uses TRBV7-9 and TRBJ2-2; 8 bases line up with TRBD1. The CDR3 length is 14 residues. Losses at the gene ends were 8 bases for V and 3 bases for J; bases not matched to a gene: 5. Germline CDR1 and CDR2: SEHNR and FQNEAQ (reference sequence). Written as DNA, the CDR3 is TGTGCCAGCTGGGCGACAGGGGACACCGGGGAGCTGTTTTTT. This gives the protein CASWATGDTGELFF.

This chain links TRBV29-1 with TRBJ2-5, with D possibly TRBD2 on 6 matching bases. With 5 bases removed from V and 5 bases from J, the gap between germline ends came to 18 bases. Germline V gene data show CDR1 as SQVTM and CDR2 as ANQGSEA. This CDR3 has 14 residues. The CDR3 DNA is TGCAGCGTTTCGCCTAGCGCCTACAGGGAGACCCAGTACTTC. Translation gives CSVSPSAYRETQYF.

The chain joins TRBV28 to TRBJ2-2, with a possible D match to TRBD2 (5 bases). In germline, CDR1 is MDHEN, CDR2 SYDVKM. The CDR3 is 14 amino acids. V shed 7 bases and J shed 1 base, with 10 bases lying between them. DNA of the CDR3: TGTGCCAGCATTCCCGGAGGGAACACCGGGGAGCTGTTTTTT. This translates into CASIPGGNTGELFF. Full variable domain (missing parts from reference TRBV28 and TRBJ2-2): DVKVTQSSRYLVKRTGEKVFLECVQDMDHENMFWYRQDPGLGLRLIYFSYDVKMKEKGDIPEGYSVSREKKERFSLILESASTNQTSMYLCASIPGGNTGELFFGEGSRLTVL.

In its sample, this clone was seen once. CDR3: CASLGDRGPNIQYF. CDR3 coding DNA: TGTGCCAGCCTGGGGGACAGGGGGCCGAACATTCAGTACTTC. The rearrangement links TRBV18 to TRBJ2-4; 12 bases map to TRBD1. Germline V gene sequence: CDR1 KGHSH, CDR2 LQKENI. The CDR3 sequence is 14 residues long. After removal of 8 bases from V and 7 bases from J, the junction contained 6 bases not matched to a gene.

In this sample, this clone turned up once. J is TRBJ2-7 and V is TRBV28; 13 nucleotides align to TRBD2. CDR3 length: 17 amino acids. J lost 7 bases, V lost 6 bases, and 15 bases had no gene match. CDR1 is MDHEN, CDR2 SYDVKM, per germline. The CDR3 DNA follows: TGTGCCAGCAGCGAGGAATATGCGACTAGCGGGAGGCAGGAGCAGTACTTC. Translating gives CASSEEYATSGRQEQYF.

This chain joins TRBV6-1 and TRBJ1-5; no definite D call. In germline, CDR1 is MNHNS, CDR2 SASEGT. Trimming pared 2 bases from V and 0 bases from J, leaving 5 bases between. This CDR3 region has 14 residues. The DNA of the CDR3 is TGTGCCAGCAGTGAACAGTATAGCAATCAGCCCCAGCATTTT. Encoded protein: CASSEQYSNQPQHF.

This rearrangement joins TRBV27 to TRBJ2-5, with TRBD2 matching over 11 bases. Looked up from germline, CDR1 is MNHEY and CDR2 is SMNVEV (reference sequence). Losses at the gene ends were 6 bases for V and 4 bases for J; bases not matched to a gene: 4. CDR3 size: 14 residues. The CDR3 DNA follows: TGTGCCAGCAGGTCTCTAGCGGGAGGAGAGACCCAGTACTTC. This codes for CASRSLAGGETQYF.

The J gene is TRBJ2-3, the V gene TRBV4-3; 10 positions agree with TRBD1. Trimming at V came to 0 bases and at J to 2 bases, leaving 5 bases not matched to a gene. The germline CDR1 and CDR2 sequences are LGHNA and YSLEER. The CDR3 loop spans 17 amino acids. CDR3 sequence: CASSQDRGQGITDTQYF. DNA of the CDR3: TGCGCCAGCAGCCAAGATAGGGGACAGGGGATCACAGATACGCAGTATTTT.

V gene TRBV18 combines with J gene TRBJ2-7, with 10 bases lining up with TRBD2. The length of the CDR3 is 16 residues. Germline values: CDR1 KGHSH, CDR2 LQKENI. V shed 1 base and J 4 bases; nucleotides not matched to a gene: 7. The CDR3 region is CASSPLAGGPSYEQYF. The CDR3 coding sequence is TGTGCCAGCTCACCACTAGCGGGAGGACCTTCGTACGAGCAGTACTTC.

This clone has a handful of counts. This chain links TRBV7-2 with TRBJ2-5; no firm D call. Germline CDR1 reads SGHTA; CDR2 reads FQGNSA. The CDR3 runs to 15 residues. The V end was cut by 5 bases, the J end by 1 base, with 14 bases between. The CDR3 DNA is TGTGCCAGCAGCCCCCGTGACTCTCGCCAAGAGACCCAGTACTTC. This sequence encodes CASSPRDSRQETQYF.

The chain combines TRBV6-5 with TRBJ1-6; D is uncertain. The CDR3 length is 12 residues. V lost 7 bases to trimming and J lost 12 bases, with 13 bases between them. In germline, CDR1 is MNHEY, CDR2 SVGAGI. The CDR3 DNA is TGTGCCAGCACCGACTGGGTCGGACCCCTCCACTTT. Its protein product is CASTDWVGPLHF.

J is TRBJ2-7 and V is TRBV27; D remains unclear. V lost 5 bases and J lost 5, with 13 bases in between. The CDR3 totals 13 residues. CDR1 and CDR2 from the germline V gene are MNHEY and SMNVEV (reference sequence). Here the CDR3 DNA reads TGTGCCAGCAGTCTCCTCCCGTCCCACGAGCAGTACTTC. Translated: CASSLLPSHEQYF.

The chain employs TRBV9 and TRBJ2-1, with TRBD1 identical over 7 bases. In germline, CDR1 is SGDLS, CDR2 YYNGEE. The CDR3 is 15 amino acids. V gave up 4 bases and J gave up 8 bases; unmatched junction bases: 12. The CDR3 DNA sequence: TGTGCCAGCAGCCAAACAGGGGTACCTAGGGATGAGCAGTTCTTC. Amino acid sequence: CASSQTGVPRDEQFF.

The V call is TRBV2, the J call TRBJ1-3, with 7 bases fitting TRBD1. The V gene end was trimmed by 8 bases and the J gene end by 4 bases; junction bases not matched to a gene: 2. Germline V lookup: CDR1 SNHLY, CDR2 FYNNEI. This CDR3 is 12 amino acids long. For the CDR3, the DNA is TGTGCCAGCCGACAGGGAGGAAACACCATATATTTT. It codes for CASRQGGNTIYF.

J is TRBJ1-5 and V is TRBV12-3 or TRBV12-4, with unresolved D. The germline V and J ends were trimmed by 3 bases and 6 bases, with 6 bases remaining between them. The CDR3 consists of 12 residues. In DNA, the CDR3 is TGTGCCAGCAGTTTCGGGATTCAGCCCCAGCATTTT. Protein product: CASSFGIQPQHF.